This TCR beta chain comes out of a study of blood T cell repertoires in COVID-19. The CDR3 has 15 amino acids. Losses at the gene ends were 1 base for V and 1 base for J; bases not matched to a gene: 2. From germline, CDR1 is MGHRA and CDR2 YSYEKL. Points on this clone: Additional DNA sequences in this sample encode the identical CDR3.

The table came from immunoSEQ multiplex PCR; TCRdb's copy has only in-frame clones and leaves some out. The repertoire holds 200,000 to 250,000 clones, with approximately 92% as singletons. Material for sequencing was PBMCs or T cells enriched from blood (not recorded which). This clonotype originated in a woman under 30 in a cohort exposed to, infected with or recovered from COVID-19 (not recorded which). This sequence joins TRBV4-1 and TRBJ2-7; 9 bases agree with TRBD1. CDR3 residues: CASSQGGQGSYEQYF. The CDR3 nucleotides read TGCGCCAGCAGCCAAGGGGGACAGGGTTCCTACGAGCAGTACTTC.